This T cell receptor beta chain originates from a study of blood T cell repertoires in COVID-19. Study-wide background: Sites across the United States, Italy and Spain contributed samples from acute and convalescent COVID-19. T cells, B-cell-depleted T cells, or PBMCs provided the cDNA or gDNA that served as material.

Trimming left V 1 base short and J 5 bases short, with 6 bases between. The germline V gene encodes CDR1 SGHNT and CDR2 YYREEE (reference sequence). The CDR3 totals 13 residues. Authors' processing steps: Researchers report that nucleated cell counts were estimated from reference gene primer amplification. TCRdb's table, derived via immunoSEQ multiplex PCR, lists solely in-frame clones and lacks some. That table furnishes V, J and clone size, whereas the DNA furnished D and trimming. The repertoire includes roughly 63,000 clones, approximately 80% of them detected once, and roughly an eighth sits in the top ten.

The material sequenced was peripheral blood. The TCR comes from an elderly man with acute or convalescent COVID-19. The V and J genes are TRBV5-4 and TRBJ1-4; no clear D. The CDR3 region has the DNA TGTGCCAGCAGCTTGACTCAAAATGAAAAACTGTTTTTT. Translation: CASSLTQNEKLFF.